Below, 30 T cell receptor beta chains from the same sample are listed, as sequenced in a study of early T cells in non-severe SARS-CoV-2 infection. TCRdb itself ran the 5' RACE reads through MiXCR, one entry per CDR3 protein. The sample contains about 16,000 distinct CDR3 sequences, about 5.5% of which appear only once. The sequenced sample consisted of whole blood. The origin of the receptors is an adult who was a healthcare worker with PCR-confirmed SARS-CoV-2 infection or an uninfected control (not recorded which).

This clonotype was found many times. This rearrangement joins TRBV29-1 to TRBJ2-5; tentatively, D is TRBD1 (5 bases). V lost 0 bases, J lost 2 bases, and 13 bases lay in between. This CDR3 is built from 15 residues. CDR1 and CDR2 from the germline V gene are SQVTM and ANQGSEA. CDR3 nucleotides: TGCAGCGTTGAAGATCGGAGACAGCCTCAAGAGACCCAGTACTTC. Translated: CSVEDRRQPQETQYF.

Many counts were recorded for this clonotype. The V call is TRBV20-1, the J call TRBJ2-3; D may be TRBD2 (6 bases). Germline CDR1 and CDR2: DFQATT and SNEGSKA (reference sequence). V shed 6 bases and J shed 6 bases, with 16 bases lying between them. The CDR3 consists of 13 residues. The CDR3 is CSAGGGRSDTQYF. The CDR3 bases are TGCAGTGCGGGGGGAGGTCGTTCGGATACGCAGTATTTT.

This clonotype occurred a few times. This rearrangement joins TRBV4-1 to TRBJ2-2, with D possibly matching TRBD2 (5 bases). V shed 1 base and J shed 3 bases, with 15 bases lying between them. CDR1 and CDR2 from the germline V gene are MGHRA and YSYEKL. The CDR3 has 17 amino acids. CDR3 sequence: CASSQGGFKRDTGELFF. Written as DNA, the CDR3 is TGCGCCAGCAGCCAAGGGGGATTCAAGAGGGACACCGGGGAGCTGTTTTTT.

The table lists this clonotype with many counts. The V call is TRBV5-1, the J call TRBJ2-1; 9 bases agree with TRBD1. The CDR3 spans 16 residues. Trimming at V came to 4 bases and at J to 4 bases, leaving 9 bases not matched to a gene. CDR1 and CDR2 (germline): SGHRS, YFSETQ. This CDR3 is CASSKLQGQGYNEQFF. The CDR3 DNA reads as TGCGCCAGCAGCAAGTTACAGGGACAGGGATACAATGAGCAGTTCTTC. Complete variable domain (other parts from reference TRBV5-1 and TRBJ2-1): KAGVTQTPRYLIKTRGQQVTLSCSPISGHRSVSWYQQTPGQGLQFLFEYFSETQRNKGNFPGRFSGRQFSNSRSEMNVSTLELGDSALYLCASSKLQGQGYNEQFFGPGTRLTVL.

This clonotype was counted ten times or more. The V gene is TRBV24-1, the J gene TRBJ2-1, with 11 bases matching TRBD1. CDR3 length: 15 residues. J gave up 8 bases and V 1 base, and 3 bases lay outside the gene matches. Germline V lookup: CDR1 KGHDR, CDR2 SFDVKD. CDR3 sequence reads: CATSDLGTGGDEQFF. CDR3 in DNA: TGTGCCACCAGTGATTTAGGGACAGGGGGTGATGAGCAGTTCTTC.

This clonotype counts as medium-sized. The V call is TRBV11-3, the J call TRBJ2-1, with D possibly TRBD2 on 5 matching bases. The CDR3 is 15 amino acids. In germline, CDR1 is SGHNT, CDR2 YENEEA. The V gene lost 4 bases and the J gene lost 9 bases, with 19 bases spanning the gap. CDR3 region: CASSSMGVAGVEQFF. For the CDR3, the DNA is TGTGCCAGCAGCTCCATGGGTGTGGCGGGTGTTGAGCAGTTCTTC.

Ten or more counts support this clonotype. The chain combines TRBV7-6 with TRBJ2-5; TRBD2 matches 7 bases. The CDR3 is 17 amino acids. V lost 6 bases and J lost 2; bases outside the gene matches: 15. The germline CDR1 and CDR2 sequences are SGHVS and FNYEAQ. CDR3 sequence (DNA): TGTGCCAGCAGTCTACGGGATCGGGTCGGGAGGCAAGAGACCCAGTACTTC. Protein product: CASSLRDRVGRQETQYF.

This clonotype occurred many times. The J gene is TRBJ2-5, the V gene TRBV6-5, with no clear D. Germline V lookup: CDR1 MNHEY, CDR2 SVGAGI. CDR3 length equals 15 residues. The germline V and J ends were trimmed by 2 bases and 1 base, with 11 bases remaining between them. CDR3 nucleotide sequence: TGTGCCAGCAGTTACGGGTTGGGCAGCCAAGAGACCCAGTACTTC. It encodes CASSYGLGSQETQYF.

There are many counts of this clonotype. The CDR3 protein is CASSLDRVETQYF. In DNA, the CDR3 is TGTGCCAGCAGCCTCGACAGGGTGGAGACCCAGTACTTC. The rearrangement joins TRBV11-2 to TRBJ2-5, with 7 bases identical to TRBD1. V lost 5 bases and J lost 5; bases outside the gene matches: 5. Per the germline V gene, CDR1 is SGHAT and CDR2 is FQNNGV. The CDR3 is 13 residues long.

This clonotype was picked up many times. The chain is built from TRBV5-1 and TRBJ1-1; D not resolved. CDR1 and CDR2 from the germline V gene are SGHRS and YFSETQ. This CDR3 has 12 amino acids. Trimming removed 8 bases at V and 0 bases at J, with 8 bases between. The CDR3 coding sequence is TGCGCCAGTGGTCTCGTGAACACTGAAGCTTTCTTT. Its protein is CASGLVNTEAFF.

In this sample, this clonotype turned up many times. The rearrangement uses TRBV11-2 and TRBJ2-2; 13 nucleotides match TRBD2. The ends lost 8 bases at V and 0 bases at J; junction bases unmatched: 3. The CDR3 has 16 residues. Germline lookup yields CDR1 SGHAT and CDR2 FQNNGV. The DNA of the CDR3 is TGTGCCAGCTGGACTAGCGGGAGCCCGAACACCGGGGAGCTGTTTTTT. It translates to CASWTSGSPNTGELFF.

The chain carries TRBV30 and TRBJ2-1; D not resolved. V was clipped by 1 base and J by 10 bases, with 8 bases between them. CDR1 is GTSNPN and CDR2 is SVGIG in the germline V gene (reference sequence). This CDR3 contains 11 residues. CDR3 sequence (DNA): TGTGCCTGGAGTGAAGATAACGAGCAGTTCTTC. Translating gives CAWSEDNEQFF.

This clonotype appeared a few times. The DNA for the CDR3 is TGTGCCAGCAGCCCAACTAGAGCGTTAGCGGGAAGGTCCTACAATGAGCAGTTCTTC. This codes for CASSPTRALAGRSYNEQFF. The V and J genes are TRBV7-8 and TRBJ2-1, with 8 nucleotides matching TRBD2. V shed 5 bases and J 1 base; nucleotides not matched to a gene: 16. The CDR3 has 19 amino acids. Germline-derived CDR1 and CDR2 are SGHVS and FQNEAQ.

In its sample, this clonotype was seen many times. This sequence joins TRBV7-9 and TRBJ1-2; TRBD1 matches at 7 bases. Trimming cost V 0 bases and J 2 bases; bases outside gene matches: 3. Germline lookup yields CDR1 SEHNR and CDR2 FQNEAQ (reference sequence). CDR3 length equals 15 residues. This chain's CDR3 is CASSLADRSNYGYTF. CDR3 DNA sequence: TGTGCCAGCAGCTTAGCGGACAGGAGCAACTATGGCTACACCTTC.

This clonotype was detected ten times or more. The rearrangement joins TRBV11-2 to TRBJ1-3; a possible D gene is TRBD1 (5 bases). The CDR3 loop spans 17 amino acids. Germline CDR1 reads SGHAT; CDR2 reads FQNNGV. V gave up 5 bases and J gave up 2 bases, with 19 bases separating them. The CDR3 DNA reads TGTGCCAGCAGCCCCAAAGCCACCGGGGCCGCTGGAAACACCATATATTTT. Amino acids: CASSPKATGAAGNTIYF.

The chain combines TRBV28 with TRBJ2-1; 11 positions agree with TRBD1. Germline V gene data show CDR1 as MDHEN and CDR2 as SYDVKM. The CDR3 totals 16 residues. V lost 6 bases and J lost 5; bases outside the gene matches: 9. CDR3 nucleotide sequence: TGTGCCAGCAGCTCCCTCCGGGACAGGGGGAACAATGAGCAGTTCTTC. Amino acid sequence: CASSSLRDRGNNEQFF.

This clonotype came up many times. The chain has TRBV30 and TRBJ1-1; D is ambiguous. The CDR3 has 16 amino acids. CDR1 GTSNPN and CDR2 SVGIG come from the germline V gene (reference sequence). The V gene lost 0 bases and the J gene lost 0 bases, with 14 bases spanning the gap. The CDR3 sequence is CAWSVLSSQVNTEAFF. The CDR3 region has the DNA TGTGCCTGGAGTGTACTTTCCTCACAAGTGAACACTGAAGCTTTCTTT.

This clonotype was picked up one time. One base away lies a much larger clone, so this may be a sequencing read error. The chain recombines TRBV27 with TRBJ2-1, with D maybe TRBD1 (6 bases). Per germline, CDR1 MNHEY and CDR2 SMNVEV (reference sequence). The CDR3 is 12 residues long. The DNA of the CDR3 is TGTGCCAGCAGTTTATTAGGGGGTGAGCATTTCTTC. Translating gives CASSLLGGEHFF.

The sample holds many counts of this clonotype. The V gene is TRBV28, the J gene TRBJ2-1; 10 nucleotides match TRBD2. CDR3 length: 16 amino acids. The trim removed 6 bases at V and 8 bases at J, leaving 13 bases unmatched. Germline CDR1 is MDHEN and CDR2 is SYDVKM. CDR3 residues: CASRRGPGTSEDEQFF. The CDR3 DNA sequence: TGTGCCAGCAGACGGGGGCCCGGGACTAGCGAAGATGAGCAGTTCTTC.

This clonotype was counted only a few times. V usage is TRBV7-8 and J usage is TRBJ1-3; D is unclear. The CDR3 runs 14 residues. CDR1 and CDR2 from the germline V gene are SGHVS and FQNEAQ. V was trimmed by 1 base and J by 8 bases, leaving 12 bases between them. CDR3 nucleotide sequence: TGTGCCAGCAGCTTAGAAGGGTTCCGGGACACCATATATTTT. Translation gives CASSLEGFRDTIYF.

This clonotype was seen repeatedly, ten times or more. The gene calls are TRBV4-1 and TRBJ1-2; 8 positions agree with TRBD1. V was pared by 0 bases and J by 5 bases, with 2 bases of the junction left unmatched. Looked up from germline, CDR1 is MGHRA and CDR2 is YSYEKL. This CDR3 region has 14 residues. The CDR3 protein is CASSQEGQGYGYTF. The CDR3 DNA follows: TGCGCCAGCAGCCAAGAAGGACAGGGATATGGCTACACCTTC.

In its sample, this clonotype was seen a few times. The chain couples TRBV12-3 or TRBV12-4 to TRBJ2-7; TRBD2 aligns across 8 bases. Trimming removed 1 base from V and 5 bases from J; junction bases left unmatched: 4. This CDR3 comprises 14 residues. CDR3 residues: CASSLGGRFHEQYF. In nucleotides, the CDR3 is TGTGCCAGCAGTTTAGGCGGGAGGTTTCACGAGCAGTACTTC.

The chain combines TRBV7-2 with TRBJ1-1, with D possibly matching TRBD1 (6 bases). Deletions cut 1 base from V and 5 bases from J, with 11 bases between. Germline CDR1 reads SGHTA; CDR2 reads FQGNSA. The CDR3 has 14 residues. Here the CDR3 DNA reads TGTGCCAGCAGCTTAGGTCCAGGGGAGACTGAAGCTTTCTTT. This codes for CASSLGPGETEAFF.

There are many counts of this clonotype. V gene TRBV10-2 combines with J gene TRBJ1-1; D is perhaps TRBD1 (5 bases). The CDR3 sequence is 13 residues long. Germline assignment: CDR1 WSHSY and CDR2 SAAADI. Between the trimmed V and J ends, which lost 5 bases and 6 bases, there was a span of 13 bases. The CDR3, as DNA: TGCGCCAGCAGTCCGAGGGGTCGGGCTGAAGCTTTCTTT. It encodes CASSPRGRAEAFF.

This clonotype was counted ten times or more. This chain links TRBV7-2 with TRBJ1-1; D may be TRBD1 (6 bases). V dropped 1 base and J dropped 1 base, with 19 bases sitting between them. The CDR3 runs to 18 residues. CDR1 and CDR2 from the germline V gene are SGHTA and FQGNSA. The CDR3 is CASSLGQLGAGRNTEAFF. The CDR3 DNA follows: TGTGCCAGCAGCTTAGGGCAGCTGGGGGCCGGGAGGAACACTGAAGCTTTCTTT. Supplemented by reference TRBV7-2 and TRBJ1-1, the full variable domain reads GAGVSQSPSNKVTEKGKDVELRCDPISGHTALYWYRQSLGQGLEFLIYFQGNSAPDKSGLPSDRFSAERTGGSVSTLTIQRTQQEDSAVYLCASSLGQLGAGRNTEAFFGQGTRLTVV.

This clonotype was seen ten or more times. The rearrangement links TRBV6-1 to TRBJ1-5, with D possibly TRBD1 on 6 matching bases. The CDR3 has 15 residues. The V gene's germline CDR1 is MNHNS and CDR2 SASEGT. The ends were cut back, 6 bases at V and 0 bases at J, with 12 bases in the middle. DNA for the CDR3: TGTGCCAGCAGAGGGGGGGCCTATAGCAATCAGCCCCAGCATTTT. Protein product: CASRGGAYSNQPQHF.

This clonotype rates as medium-sized. The genes are TRBV20-1 and TRBJ2-7; D unclear. There are 11 residues in the CDR3. V gave up 3 bases and J gave up 3 bases, with 6 bases separating them. Per the germline V gene, CDR1 is DFQATT and CDR2 is SNEGSKA (reference sequence). This CDR3 reads CSASPIYEQYF. The CDR3 nucleotides are TGCAGTGCTAGCCCCATCTACGAGCAGTACTTC.

This clonotype was seen only a few times. The rearrangement uses TRBV12-3 or TRBV12-4 and TRBJ2-2; D is possibly TRBD1 (5 bases). V dropped 6 bases and J dropped 3 bases, with 8 bases sitting between them. The CDR3 runs to 13 residues. The CDR3 DNA sequence: TGTGCCAGCAGGAAACAGGACACCGGGGAGCTGTTTTTT. This encodes CASRKQDTGELFF.

Turning to this clonotype: Possible read error: a much larger clone is one base away. No conserved phenylalanine or tryptophan is present at the end of the CDR3, so a read error is the likely explanation. The chain employs TRBV7-6 and TRBJ2-5; no clear D gene. This CDR3 region has 11 residues. The germline V gene has CDR1 SGHVS and CDR2 FNYEAQ. Trimming pared 4 bases from V and 1 base from J, leaving 1 base between. The CDR3: CASSSQETQYL. The CDR3 DNA reads as TGTGCCAGCAGCTCCCAAGAGACCCAGTACCTC.

This clonotype was seen repeatedly, ten times or more. V gene TRBV11-3 combines with J gene TRBJ1-2, with TRBD1 matching 7 bases. Unmatched junction bases numbered 8, after V lost 4 bases and J lost 0 bases. CDR1 and CDR2 from the germline V gene are SGHNT and YENEEA. This CDR3 is 16 amino acids long. The CDR3 region is CASSSWGDRSNYGYTF. DNA for the CDR3: TGTGCCAGCAGCTCTTGGGGGGACAGATCTAACTATGGCTACACCTTC.